This TCR beta chain stems from a study of T cell responses to AZD1222 COVID-19 vaccine. About the research overall: Researchers grouped second doses given at about 4 or about 12 weeks into one pool. Study-wide results and caveats: When two AZD1222 doses had been given, Spike-specific TCR breadth and depth rose.

Comments on this clone: What it recognizes is unknown.

This table comes from immunoSEQ multiplex PCR, and its TCRdb copy is limited to in-frame clones, with some not included. The sample carries about 110,000 clones, 70% to 90% recorded once. This CDR3 has 17 residues. Trimming stripped 1 base from V and 2 bases from J, with 18 bases between. The germline V gene has CDR1 LGHNA and CDR2 YSLEER. The material was peripheral blood, obtained on day 0 of AZD1222 vaccination. This TCR was recovered from an adult in good health. This chain uses TRBV4-3 with TRBJ2-7, with D possibly TRBD2 on 6 matching bases. The CDR3 region has the DNA TGCGCCAGCAGCCAAGCGGCCTCGCGGGATTCTCCCTACGAGCAGTACTTC. Its translation: CASSQAASRDSPYEQYF.